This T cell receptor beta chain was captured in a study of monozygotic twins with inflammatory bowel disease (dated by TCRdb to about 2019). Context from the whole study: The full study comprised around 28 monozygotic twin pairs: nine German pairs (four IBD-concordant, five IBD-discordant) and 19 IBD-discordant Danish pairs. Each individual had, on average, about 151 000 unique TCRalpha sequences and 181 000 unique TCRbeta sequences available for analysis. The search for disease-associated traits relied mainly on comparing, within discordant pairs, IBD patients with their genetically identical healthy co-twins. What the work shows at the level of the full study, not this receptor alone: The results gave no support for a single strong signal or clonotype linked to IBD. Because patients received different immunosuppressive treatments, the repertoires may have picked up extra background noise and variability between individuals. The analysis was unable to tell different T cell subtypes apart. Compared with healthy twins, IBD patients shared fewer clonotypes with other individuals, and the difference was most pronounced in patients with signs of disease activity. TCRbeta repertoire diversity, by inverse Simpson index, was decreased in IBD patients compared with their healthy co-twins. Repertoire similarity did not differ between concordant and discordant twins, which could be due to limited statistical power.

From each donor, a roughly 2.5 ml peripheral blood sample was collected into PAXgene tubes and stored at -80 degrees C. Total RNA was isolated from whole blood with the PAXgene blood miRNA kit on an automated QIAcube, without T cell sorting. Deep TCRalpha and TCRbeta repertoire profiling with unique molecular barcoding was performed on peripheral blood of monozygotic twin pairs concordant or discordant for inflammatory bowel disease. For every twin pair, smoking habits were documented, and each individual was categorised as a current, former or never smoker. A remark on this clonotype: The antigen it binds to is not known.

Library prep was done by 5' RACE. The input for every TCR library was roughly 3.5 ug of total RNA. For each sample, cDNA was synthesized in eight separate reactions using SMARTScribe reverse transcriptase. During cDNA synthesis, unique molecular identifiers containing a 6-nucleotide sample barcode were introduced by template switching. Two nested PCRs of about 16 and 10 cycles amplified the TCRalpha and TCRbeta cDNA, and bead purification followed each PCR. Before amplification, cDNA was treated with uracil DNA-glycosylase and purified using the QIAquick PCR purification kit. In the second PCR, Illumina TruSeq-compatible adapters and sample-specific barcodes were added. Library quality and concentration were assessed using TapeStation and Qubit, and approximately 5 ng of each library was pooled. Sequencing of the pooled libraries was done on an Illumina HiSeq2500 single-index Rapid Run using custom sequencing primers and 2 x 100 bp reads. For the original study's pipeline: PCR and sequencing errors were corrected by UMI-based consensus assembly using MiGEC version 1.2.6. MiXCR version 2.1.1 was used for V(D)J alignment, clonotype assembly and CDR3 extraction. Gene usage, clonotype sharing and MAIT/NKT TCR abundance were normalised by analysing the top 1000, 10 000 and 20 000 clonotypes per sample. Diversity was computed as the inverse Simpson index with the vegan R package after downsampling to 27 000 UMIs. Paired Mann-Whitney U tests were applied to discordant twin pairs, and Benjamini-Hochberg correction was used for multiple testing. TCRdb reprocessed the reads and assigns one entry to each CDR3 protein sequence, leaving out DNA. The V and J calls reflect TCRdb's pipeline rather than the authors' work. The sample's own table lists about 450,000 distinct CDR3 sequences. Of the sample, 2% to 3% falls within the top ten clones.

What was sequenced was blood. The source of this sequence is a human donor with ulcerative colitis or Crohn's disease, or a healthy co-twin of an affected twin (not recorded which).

The CDR3 protein is CASKPIPNTGELFF. The chain joins TRBV3-1 to TRBJ2-2. CDR1 and CDR2 were assigned from the germline V gene (reference sequence) as LGHDT and YNNKEL. The CDR3 runs 14 residues from the cysteine to the phenylalanine. No nucleotide data were recorded. With all but the CDR3 taken from the reference TRBV3-1 and TRBJ2-2 genes, the full variable domain is: DTAVSQTPKYLVTQMGNDKSIKCEQNLGHDTMYWYKQDSKKFLKIMFSYNNKELIINETVPNRFSPKSPDKAHLNLHINSLELGDSAVYFCASKPIPNTGELFFGEGSRLTVL.